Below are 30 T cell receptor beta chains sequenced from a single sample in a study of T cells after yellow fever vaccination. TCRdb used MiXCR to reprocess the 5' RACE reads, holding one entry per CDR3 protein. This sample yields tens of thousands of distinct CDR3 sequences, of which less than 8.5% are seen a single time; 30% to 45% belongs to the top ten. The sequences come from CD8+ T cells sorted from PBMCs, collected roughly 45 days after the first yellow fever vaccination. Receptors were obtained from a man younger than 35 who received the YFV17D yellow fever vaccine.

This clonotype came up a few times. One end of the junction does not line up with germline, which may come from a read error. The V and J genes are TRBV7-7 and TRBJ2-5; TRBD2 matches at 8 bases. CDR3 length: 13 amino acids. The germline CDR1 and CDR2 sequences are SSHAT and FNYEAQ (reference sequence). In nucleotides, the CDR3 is TGTGCTAGCACCGACACGGGAGGGGAGACCCAGTACTTC. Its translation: CASTDTGGETQYF.

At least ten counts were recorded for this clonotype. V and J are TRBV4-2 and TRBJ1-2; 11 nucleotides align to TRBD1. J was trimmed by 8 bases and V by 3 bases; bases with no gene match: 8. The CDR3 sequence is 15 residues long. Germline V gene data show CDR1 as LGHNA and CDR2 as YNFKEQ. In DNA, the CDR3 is TGTGCCAGCAGCCAGATGGAGGGACAGGGGGAAGGCTACACCTTC. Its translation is CASSQMEGQGEGYTF.

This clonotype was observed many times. The CDR3 DNA reads TGCGCCAGCAGCCCGGGACAGTCGGAAGGCTACGAGCAGTACTTC. Its translation: CASSPGQSEGYEQYF. The gene calls are TRBV5-1 and TRBJ2-7; 7 bases match TRBD1. The CDR3 runs to 15 residues. Germline loops: CDR1 SGHRS, CDR2 YFSETQ. V lost 4 bases and J lost 3; bases outside the gene matches: 10.

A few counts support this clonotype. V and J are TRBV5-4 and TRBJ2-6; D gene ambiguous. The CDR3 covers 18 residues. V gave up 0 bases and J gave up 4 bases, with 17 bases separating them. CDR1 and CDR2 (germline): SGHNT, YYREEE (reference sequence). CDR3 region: CASSLGATGSLGANVLTF. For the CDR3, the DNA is TGTGCCAGCAGCTTGGGGGCAACCGGTTCTCTCGGGGCCAACGTCCTGACTTTC.

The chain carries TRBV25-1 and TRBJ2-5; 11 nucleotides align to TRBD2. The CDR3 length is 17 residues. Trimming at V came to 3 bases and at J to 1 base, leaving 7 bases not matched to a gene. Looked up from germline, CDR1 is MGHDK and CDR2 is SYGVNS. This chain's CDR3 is CASSDPSSGGPQETQYF. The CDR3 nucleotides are TGTGCCAGCAGTGACCCCTCTAGCGGGGGGCCCCAAGAGACCCAGTACTTC.

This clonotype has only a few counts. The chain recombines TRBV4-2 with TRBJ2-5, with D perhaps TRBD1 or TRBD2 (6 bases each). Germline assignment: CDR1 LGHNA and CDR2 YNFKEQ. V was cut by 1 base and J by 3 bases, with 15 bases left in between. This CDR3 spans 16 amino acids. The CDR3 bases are TGTGCCAGCAGCCAAGGAAAGGGGGGCTGGGAAGAGACCCAGTACTTC. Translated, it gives CASSQGKGGWEETQYF.

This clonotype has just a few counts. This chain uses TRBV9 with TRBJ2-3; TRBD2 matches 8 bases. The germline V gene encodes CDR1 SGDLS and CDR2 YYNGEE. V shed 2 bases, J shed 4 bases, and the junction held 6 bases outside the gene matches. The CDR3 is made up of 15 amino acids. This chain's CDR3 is CASSVFGGGADTQYF. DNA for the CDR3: TGTGCCAGCAGCGTCTTCGGGGGGGGGGCAGATACGCAGTATTTT.

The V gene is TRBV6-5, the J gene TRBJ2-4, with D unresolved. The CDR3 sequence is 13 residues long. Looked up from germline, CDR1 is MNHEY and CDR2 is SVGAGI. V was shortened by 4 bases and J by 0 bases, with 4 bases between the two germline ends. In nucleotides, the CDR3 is TGTGCCAGCAGTTCAATAGCCAAAAACATTCAGTACTTC. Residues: CASSSIAKNIQYF.

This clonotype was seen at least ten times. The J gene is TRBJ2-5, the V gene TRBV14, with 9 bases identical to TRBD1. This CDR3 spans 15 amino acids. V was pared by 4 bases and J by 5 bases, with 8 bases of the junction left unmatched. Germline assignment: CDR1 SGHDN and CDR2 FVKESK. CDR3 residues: CASSPWTGEKETQYF. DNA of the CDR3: TGTGCCAGCAGCCCCTGGACAGGGGAAAAGGAGACCCAGTACTTC.

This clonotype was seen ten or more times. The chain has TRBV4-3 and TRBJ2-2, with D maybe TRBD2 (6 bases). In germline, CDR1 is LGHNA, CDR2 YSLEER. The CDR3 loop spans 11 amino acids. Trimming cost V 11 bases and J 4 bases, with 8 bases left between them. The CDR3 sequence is CAAGSTGELFF. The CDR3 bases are TGCGCCGCGGGGTCCACCGGGGAGCTGTTTTTT.

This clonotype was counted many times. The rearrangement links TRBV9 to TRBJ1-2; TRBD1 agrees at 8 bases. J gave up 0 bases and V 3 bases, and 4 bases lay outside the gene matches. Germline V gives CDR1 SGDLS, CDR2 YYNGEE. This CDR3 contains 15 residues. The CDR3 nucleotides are TGTGCCAGCAGCGACCGGGACAGGACTAACTATGGCTACACCTTC. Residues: CASSDRDRTNYGYTF.

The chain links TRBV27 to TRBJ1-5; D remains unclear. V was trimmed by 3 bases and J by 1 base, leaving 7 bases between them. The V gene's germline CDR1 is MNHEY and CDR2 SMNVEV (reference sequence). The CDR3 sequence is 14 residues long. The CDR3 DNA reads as TGTGCCAGCAGTTTCGACAACAGCAATCAGCCCCAGCATTTT. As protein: CASSFDNSNQPQHF.

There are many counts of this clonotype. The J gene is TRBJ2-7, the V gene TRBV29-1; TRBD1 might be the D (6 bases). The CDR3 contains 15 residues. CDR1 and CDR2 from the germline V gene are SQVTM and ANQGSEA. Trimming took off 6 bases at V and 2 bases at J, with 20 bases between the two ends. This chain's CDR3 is CSVPWMGAGTYEQYF. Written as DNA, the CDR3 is TGCAGCGTACCGTGGATGGGGGCTGGCACCTACGAGCAGTACTTC.

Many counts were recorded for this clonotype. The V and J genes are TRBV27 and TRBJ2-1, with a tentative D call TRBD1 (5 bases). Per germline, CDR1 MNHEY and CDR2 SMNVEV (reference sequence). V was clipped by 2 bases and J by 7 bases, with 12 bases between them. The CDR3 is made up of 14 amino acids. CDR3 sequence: CASSLGHPRNEQFF. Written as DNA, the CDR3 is TGTGCCAGCAGTTTAGGACACCCAAGGAATGAGCAGTTCTTC.

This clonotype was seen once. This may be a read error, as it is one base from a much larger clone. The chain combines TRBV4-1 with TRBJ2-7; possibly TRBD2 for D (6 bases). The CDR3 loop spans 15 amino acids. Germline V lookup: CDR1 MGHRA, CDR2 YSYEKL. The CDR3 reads CASSQDSQGLYDQYF. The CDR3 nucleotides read TGCGCCAGCAGCCAAGACTCGCAGGGACTCTACGATCAGTACTTC.

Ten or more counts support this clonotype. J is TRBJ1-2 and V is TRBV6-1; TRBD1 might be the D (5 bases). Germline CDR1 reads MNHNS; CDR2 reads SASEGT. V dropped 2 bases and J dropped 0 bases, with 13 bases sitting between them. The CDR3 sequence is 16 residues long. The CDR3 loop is CASSETRQIANYGYTF. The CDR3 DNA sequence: TGTGCCAGCAGTGAAACCCGACAGATAGCTAACTATGGCTACACCTTC.

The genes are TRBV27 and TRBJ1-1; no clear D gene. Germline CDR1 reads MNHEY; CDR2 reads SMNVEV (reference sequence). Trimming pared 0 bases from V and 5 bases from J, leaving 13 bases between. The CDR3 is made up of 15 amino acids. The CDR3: CASSLSYPMGTEAFF. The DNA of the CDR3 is TGTGCCAGCAGTTTATCCTACCCAATGGGGACTGAAGCTTTCTTT.

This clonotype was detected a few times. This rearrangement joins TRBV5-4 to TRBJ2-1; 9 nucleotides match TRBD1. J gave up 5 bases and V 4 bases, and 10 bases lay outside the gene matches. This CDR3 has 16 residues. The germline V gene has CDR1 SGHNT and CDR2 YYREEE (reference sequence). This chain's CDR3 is CASSTWDRAMDNEQFF. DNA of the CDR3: TGTGCCAGCAGCACCTGGGACAGGGCGATGGACAATGAGCAGTTCTTC.

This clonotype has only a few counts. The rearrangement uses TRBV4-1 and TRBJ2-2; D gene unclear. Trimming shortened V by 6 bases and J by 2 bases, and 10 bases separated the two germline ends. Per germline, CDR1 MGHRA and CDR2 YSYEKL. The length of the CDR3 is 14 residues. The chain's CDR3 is CASRGWVNTGELFF. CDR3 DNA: TGCGCCAGCAGGGGATGGGTTAACACCGGGGAGCTGTTTTTT.

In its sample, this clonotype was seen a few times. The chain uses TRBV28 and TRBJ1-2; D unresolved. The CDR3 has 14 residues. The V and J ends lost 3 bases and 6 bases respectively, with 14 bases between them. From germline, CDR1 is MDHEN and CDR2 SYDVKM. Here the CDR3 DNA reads TGTGCCAGCAGTTTGGTTTTGTTGGCAGATGGCTACACCTTC. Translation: CASSLVLLADGYTF.

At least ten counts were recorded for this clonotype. Here the CDR3 DNA reads TGTGCCAGCAGCTTAGAAGCCCTGGGACAGAACGAGCAGTACGTC. Protein sequence: CASSLEALGQNEQYV. The chain recombines TRBV7-9 with TRBJ2-7; 7 bases line up with TRBD1. The CDR3 has 15 amino acids. Germline-derived CDR1 and CDR2 are SEHNR and FQNEAQ (reference sequence). V lost 1 base, J lost 5 bases, and 8 bases stayed unmatched.

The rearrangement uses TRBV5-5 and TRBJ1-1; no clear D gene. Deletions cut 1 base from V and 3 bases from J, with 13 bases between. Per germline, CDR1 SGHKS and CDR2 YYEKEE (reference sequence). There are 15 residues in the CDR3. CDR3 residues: CASSLYEGEYTEAFF. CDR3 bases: TGTGCCAGCAGCTTGTACGAAGGAGAATACACTGAAGCTTTCTTT.

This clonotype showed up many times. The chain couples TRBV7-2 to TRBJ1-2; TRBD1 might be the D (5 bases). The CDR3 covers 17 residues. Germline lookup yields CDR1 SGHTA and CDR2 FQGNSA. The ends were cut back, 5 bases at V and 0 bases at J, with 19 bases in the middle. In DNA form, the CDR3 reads TGTGCCAGCAGCCGGCGGGACGGAGTCCCAGCTAACTATGGCTACACCTTC. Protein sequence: CASSRRDGVPANYGYTF.

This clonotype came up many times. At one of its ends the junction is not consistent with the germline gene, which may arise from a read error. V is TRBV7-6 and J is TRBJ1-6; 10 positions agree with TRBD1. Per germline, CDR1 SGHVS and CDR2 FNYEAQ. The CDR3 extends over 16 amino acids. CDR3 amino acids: CASSLAGQGFNSPLHF. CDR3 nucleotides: TGTGCCAGCAGCTTGGCGGGACAGGGGTTTAATTCACCCCTCCACTTC.

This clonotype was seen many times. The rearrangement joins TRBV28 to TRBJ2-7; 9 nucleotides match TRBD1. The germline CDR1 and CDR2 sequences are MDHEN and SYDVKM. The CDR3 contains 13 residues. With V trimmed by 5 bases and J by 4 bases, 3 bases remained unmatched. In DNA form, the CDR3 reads TGTGCCAGCAGTGGGGACAGGGTGTACGAGCAGTACGTC. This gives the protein CASSGDRVYEQYV.

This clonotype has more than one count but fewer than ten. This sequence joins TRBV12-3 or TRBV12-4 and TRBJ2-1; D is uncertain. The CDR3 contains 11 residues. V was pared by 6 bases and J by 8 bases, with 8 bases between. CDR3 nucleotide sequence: TGTGCCAGCAGCCAGCCCGATGAGCAGTTCTTC. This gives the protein CASSQPDEQFF.

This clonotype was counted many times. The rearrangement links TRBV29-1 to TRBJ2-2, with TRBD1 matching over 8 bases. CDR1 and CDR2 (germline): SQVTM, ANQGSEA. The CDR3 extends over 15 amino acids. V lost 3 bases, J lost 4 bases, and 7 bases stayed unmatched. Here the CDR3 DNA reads TGCAGCGTTGATGCGACAGGGGCGGGCACCGGGGAGCTGTTTTTT. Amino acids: CSVDATGAGTGELFF.

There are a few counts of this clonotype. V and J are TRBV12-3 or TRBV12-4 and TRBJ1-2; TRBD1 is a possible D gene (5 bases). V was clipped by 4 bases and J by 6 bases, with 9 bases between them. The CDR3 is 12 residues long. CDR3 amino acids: CASSYRGDGYTF. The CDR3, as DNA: TGTGCCAGCAGTTACCGGGGGGATGGCTACACCTTC.

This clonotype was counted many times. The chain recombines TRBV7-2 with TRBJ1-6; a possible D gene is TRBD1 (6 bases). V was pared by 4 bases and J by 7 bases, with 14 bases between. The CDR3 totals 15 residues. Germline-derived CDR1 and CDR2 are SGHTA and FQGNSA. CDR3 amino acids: CASSSPGHPNSPLHF. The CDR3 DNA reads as TGTGCCAGCAGCTCCCCGGGACACCCAAATTCACCCCTCCACTTT.

CDR3 sequence reads: CACCNPADLSGNTGELFF. The CDR3 coding sequence is TGTGCCTGCTGTAATCCTGCGGACCTCTCCGGGAACACCGGGGAGCTGTTTTTT. The V call is TRBV12-3 or TRBV12-4, the J call TRBJ2-2, with no clear D. V was shortened by 11 bases and J by 1 base, with 26 bases between the two germline ends. This CDR3 region has 18 residues.